The T cell receptor beta chain under discussion was sequenced for a study of shared clonotypes between healthy human individuals. Whole-study findings and limits: Researchers sampled blood only, noting tissue repertoires likely differ. Across subsets, estimated richness was generally greater for naive than for memory populations.

Deep-level running was used for the assay. Profiling relied on immunoSEQ multiplex PCR, and the TCRdb table lists in-frame clones only, not all of them. The sample carries more than 600,000 clones, about 92% recorded once. Notes on this clone: No antigen is known for it.

This CDR3 comprises 14 residues. Germline-derived CDR1 and CDR2 are SGHAT and FQNNGV. After removal of 4 bases from V and 7 bases from J, the junction contained 9 bases not matched to a gene. CD45RO-negative, CCR7-positively selected cells formed the naive CD8 fraction, excluding terminally differentiated effector memory CD45RA+ cells. Sequencing used naive CD8+ T cells sorted from blood. The chain joins TRBV11-2 to TRBJ2-7; 8 bases align to TRBD1. The TCR originated in a young man in good health. CDR3 nucleotide sequence: TGTGCCAGCAGCTCGGAGACAGGGGAATGGGAGCAGTACTTC. Encoded protein: CASSSETGEWEQYF.